This T cell receptor beta chain was captured in a study of TIL therapy for anti-PD-1-resistant metastatic lung cancer. At the level of the study: Tumors had a median PD-L1 proportion score of 5% to 6.5%. The study's findings and limits: Many TIL product clones were absent from baseline tumor, suggesting clonal contraction. The cohort had more treatment-naive, never-smoker and oncogene-addicted patients than typical.

The sample holds a few counts of this clone. The target antigen is unknown. Time point specified: pre-treatment sample, taken before nivolumab and TIL therapy. Pleural nodules or supraclavicular lymph nodes made up most of the excised metastases sampled. Tumors were harvested before any PD-1/PD-L1 blockade. In germline, CDR1 is SGHDN, CDR2 FVKESK. CDR3 length equals 11 residues. V lost 1 base to trimming and J lost 9 bases, with 7 bases between them. The libraries were made with immunoSEQ v3. Method: immunoSEQ multiplex PCR; TCRdb's copy keeps in-frame clones and lacks some. The table records roughly 8,000 clones, 70% to 80% of them present only once.

The rearrangement links TRBV14 to TRBJ2-7; D gene unclear. The clonotype comes from a person between 25 and 79 years old with non-small cell lung cancer. This sample comprised tumor tissue, obtained at baseline. The CDR3 DNA sequence: TGTGCCAGCAGCCAAGGGGTCGGGCAGTACTTC. This sequence encodes CASSQGVGQYF.